This entry concerns a single T cell receptor beta chain. Its binding antigen is unknown. Base qualities were left out, and no much larger clone turns up one base away. TCR CDR3 regions were amplified from genomic DNA by multiplex PCR using the deep immunoSEQ assay. Extracted genomic DNA from each cell subset was spread evenly across all wells of several immunoSEQ 96-well plates, with each plate serving as a replicate. Each replicate PCR for unsorted PBMC received about 0.3 ug genomic DNA, equal to approximately 30,000 T cell genomes. Ten immunoSEQ deep assay plates were used to sequence the unsorted PBMC genomic DNA. Purified libraries were measured with a Qubit 3.0 fluorometer, size-checked on a Bioanalyzer 2100, and measured again with the KAPA Library Quantification kit. Each immunoSEQ 96-well plate was sequenced on its own single-read 150-cycle Illumina NextSeq 550 flow cell. In the source study's methods: Because the immunoSEQ output held only junctional sequences and lacked quality scores, the filtering could not match the filtering applied to full-length reads. To assign V/J genes and CDR3, sequences were annotated using PyIR, a Python wrapper for IgBLAST v1.9, with IMGT germline references. Any read was removed if the V/J assignment was weak (E-value above 1e-6), the CDR3 was missing, or the read contained stop codons, out-of-frame junctions, or ambiguous translated residues. V3J clonotypes were defined as sequences sharing the same inferred V gene, J gene, and CDR3 amino acid sequence. Percentage overlap between repertoires was calculated by dividing the number of shared unique clonotypes by the size of the smaller repertoire. Three approaches were used to assess repertoire richness: RTK rarefaction, the Chao1 estimator, and Recon v2.1 estimates of unobserved clonotypes. The clones in this table, taken by TCRdb from immuneACCESS, are in-frame only. Not every clone is retained; where verified, under half of the shortfall comes from an unresolved V gene, and the cause of the rest is unknown. The D gene and trimming were derived from the DNA, and the V and J assignments and clone size from that table. The sample table lists some 480,000 clones, 79% of them with a count of one. The biggest ten clones account for more than 10% of the sample.

The donors were healthy, HIV-negative adults with no recently reported acute infections or vaccinations. Only Caucasian adults living in Nashville, Tennessee, USA were represented among the donors. For unsorted samples, 90 million or so PBMCs were counted and genomic DNA was extracted with the QIAamp DNA Blood Mini kit. Blood was collected by leukapheresis, and PBMCs were isolated by Ficoll-Histopaque density gradient centrifugation and then cryopreserved in liquid nitrogen vapor phase. The data belong to a study of shared clonotypes between healthy human individuals (dated by TCRdb to 2020 to 2022). Looking at the study overall: The cohort included three men and a couple of women between 18 and 49 years of age. To estimate repertoire size and how much clonotype sharing occurs between individuals, the study deeply sequenced the blood TCR repertoires of several healthy adults. Libraries were prepared and TCR repertoires were sequenced by different laboratories using diverse techniques, in order to increase sequencing depth and limit assay-specific biases. Leukapheresis yielded between about 0.94 and 8.9 billion PBMCs per donor. The investigation overall reported the following: Sampling was restricted to blood, and TCR repertoires in tissues likely differ from the TCR repertoires found in blood. Based on pairwise subsampling, the degree of clonotype sharing among donors was expected to be affected by sequencing depth. Because the study included only a small number of donors, the genetic and exposure-history diversity represented was limited.

The cysteine opens and the phenylalanine closes a CDR3 of 16 amino acids. Just CDR3 DNA is preserved here, 48 bases in frame from base 1. Looking up the germline V gene yields CDR1 SGHTA and CDR2 FQGNSA. The V and J ends are trimmed by 3 bases and 3 bases, leaving 17 bases between them. Sequencing was done on a sample of PBMCs. Here the chain combines TRBV7-2 and TRBJ2-5, and TRBD2 may be the D gene, going by 7 matching bases. This TCR was sampled from a woman between 40 and 50 years old in good health. Some clones in this sample may be carry-over from other donors' samples. The CDR3 in this case is CASSFLPRGGKETQYF. The DNA sequence is TGTGCCAGCAGCTTCCTACCCAGGGGAGGGAAAGAGACCCAGTACTTC.